This TCR beta chain is drawn from a study of glioma-infiltrating T cells after dendritic cell vaccination. Study at large: Patients received three intradermal dendritic cell vaccine injections at biweekly intervals.

Amplification used 60 V beta primers and 13 J beta primers. TCRdb keeps only in-frame clones here, not all; method: immunoSEQ multiplex PCR. This sample has roughly 52,000 clones, with 85% found just once. Fresh-frozen tumor tissue and more than two years of survival data were available for all. V dropped 1 base and J dropped 0; count of bases not matched to a gene: 2. The CDR3 runs to 16 residues. CDR1 LNHDA and CDR2 SQIVND come from the germline V gene (reference sequence). The rearrangement joins TRBV19 to TRBJ2-2, with 7 nucleotides matching TRBD1. This material consisted of blood, taken before dendritic cell vaccination. The clonotype comes from a human donor with glioblastoma. The CDR3 sequence is CASSIGGTANTGELFF. CDR3 coding DNA: TGTGCCAGTAGTATAGGAGGGACAGCGAACACCGGGGAGCTGTTTTTT.